This T cell receptor (beta chain) emerged from a study of T-cell reconstitution after alpha-beta-depleted transplantation in children. Study observations and caveats: About two months after transplant, alpha-beta T cells reportedly came from several hundred expanded graft clones. Some patients showed high day-60 TCRbeta diversity, which derived from surviving recipient T cells and thymic progenitors. T-cell counts and diversity were attributed mostly to newly produced T cells one year after transplant.

Concerning this clonotype: Its antigen is currently unknown.

CDR1 is SGHRS, CDR2 YFSETQ, per germline. V was pared by 5 bases and J by 4 bases, with 9 bases of the junction left unmatched. The CDR3 covers 15 residues. Unique molecular identifiers were incorporated during preparation of the TCRbeta library. Via MiXCR, TCRdb re-called the PCR reads, giving one row per CDR3 protein. The data contain tens of thousands of distinct CDR3 sequences, around 53% of them seen just once; the ten biggest clones take up around two fifths. The V call is TRBV5-1, the J call TRBJ1-2; 9 nucleotides match TRBD1. This receptor was taken from a boy younger than two with SCID, due to receive a stem cell transplant. The sample here was peripheral blood, taken before TCRalphabeta/CD19-depleted stem cell transplant. For the CDR3, the DNA is TGCGCCAGCAGACCTATGACAGGGGGTACCTATGGCTACACCTTC. This encodes CASRPMTGGTYGYTF.